The subject of this entry is one TCR beta chain. This entry comes from a study of technical replicates of blood from a few donors. The CDR3 loop spans 15 amino acids. V shed 4 bases, J shed 3 bases, and the junction held 0 bases outside the gene matches. Germline CDR1 is MNHNS and CDR2 is SASEGT. Clones were sequenced by immunoSEQ multiplex PCR, and TCRdb holds only the in-frame ones, with some missing. Among 9,000 to 15,000 clones listed, approximately 94% were seen once. The chain links TRBV6-1 to TRBJ2-3, with 14 nucleotides matching TRBD2. This clonotype was obtained from a human donor in good health. Sample: PBMCs. CDR3 in amino acids: CASSGLAGGTDTQYF. DNA of the CDR3: TGTGCCAGCAGTGGACTAGCGGGAGGGACAGATACGCAGTATTTT.